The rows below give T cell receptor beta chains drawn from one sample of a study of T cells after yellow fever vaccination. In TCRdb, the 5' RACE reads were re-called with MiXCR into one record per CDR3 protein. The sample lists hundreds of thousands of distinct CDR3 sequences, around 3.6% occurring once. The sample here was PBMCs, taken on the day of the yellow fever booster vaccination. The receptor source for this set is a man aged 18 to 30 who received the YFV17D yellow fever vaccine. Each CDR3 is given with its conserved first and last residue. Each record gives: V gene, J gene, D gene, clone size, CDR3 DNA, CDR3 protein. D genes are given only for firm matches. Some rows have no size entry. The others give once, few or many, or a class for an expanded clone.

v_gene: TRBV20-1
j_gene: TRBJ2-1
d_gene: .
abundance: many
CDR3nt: TGCAGTGCTAGGAACTCCTACTACAATGAGCAGTTCTTC
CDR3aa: CSARNSYYNEQFF

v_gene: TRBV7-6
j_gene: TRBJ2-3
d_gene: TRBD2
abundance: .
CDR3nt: TGTGCCAGCAGTAAAATGGCTAGCGGGTTAGCAGATACGCAGTATTTT
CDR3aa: CASSKMASGLADTQYF

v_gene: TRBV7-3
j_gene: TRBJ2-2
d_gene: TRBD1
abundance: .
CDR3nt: TGTGCCAGCAGCTTAGACAGGGGCCAGAACACCGGGGAGCTGTTTTTT
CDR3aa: CASSLDRGQNTGELFF

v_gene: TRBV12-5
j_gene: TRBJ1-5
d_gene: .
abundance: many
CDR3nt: TGTGCTAGTGGTTTCGTGTCGGGGATAGGTCAGCCCCAGCATTTT
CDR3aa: CASGFVSGIGQPQHF

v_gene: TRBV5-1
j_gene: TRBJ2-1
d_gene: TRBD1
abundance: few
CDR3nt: TGCGCCAGCAGCTGGGGGACAGGGGTCAATGAGCAGTTCTTC
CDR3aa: CASSWGTGVNEQFF

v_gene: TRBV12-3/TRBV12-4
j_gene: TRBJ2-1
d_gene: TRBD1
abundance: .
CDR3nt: TGTGCCAGCAGTTTTCTGCAGGGGGTGGGCAATGAGCAGTTCTTC
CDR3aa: CASSFLQGVGNEQFF

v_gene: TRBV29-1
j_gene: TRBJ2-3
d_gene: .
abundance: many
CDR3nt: TGCAGCGTTGAAGAAATCGGGGGCGCGGGCACAGATACGCAGTATTTT
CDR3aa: CSVEEIGGAGTDTQYF

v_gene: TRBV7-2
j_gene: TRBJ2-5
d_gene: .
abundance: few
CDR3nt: TGTGCCAGCAGCTTATATGAAGAGACCCAGTACTTC
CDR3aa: CASSLYEETQYF

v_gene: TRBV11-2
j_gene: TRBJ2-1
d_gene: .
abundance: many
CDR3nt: TGTGCCAGCGGCCTAGGTGGTGAGCAGTTCTTC
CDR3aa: CASGLGGEQFF

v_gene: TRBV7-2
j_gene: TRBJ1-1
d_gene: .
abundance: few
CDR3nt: TGTGCCAGCAGCTTCCCGGGGACGATGAACACTGAAGCTTTCTTT
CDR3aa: CASSFPGTMNTEAFF

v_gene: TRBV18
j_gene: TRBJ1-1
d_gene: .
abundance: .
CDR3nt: TGTGCCAGCTCTGTAAATGGCCCGAACACTGAAGCTTTCTTT
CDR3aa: CASSVNGPNTEAFF

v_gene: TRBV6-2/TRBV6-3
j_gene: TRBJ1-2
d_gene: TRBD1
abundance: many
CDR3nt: TGTGCCAGCAGGGGACAGAACTATGGCTACACCTTC
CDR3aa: CASRGQNYGYTF

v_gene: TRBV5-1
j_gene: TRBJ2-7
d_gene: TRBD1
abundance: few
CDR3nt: TGCGCCAGCAGCTTGGCCGGGACAGACTACGAGCAGTACTTC
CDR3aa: CASSLAGTDYEQYF

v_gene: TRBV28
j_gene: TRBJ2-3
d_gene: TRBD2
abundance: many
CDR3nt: TGTGCCAGCATCACCGGGACTATCACAGATACGCAGTATTTT
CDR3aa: CASITGTITDTQYF

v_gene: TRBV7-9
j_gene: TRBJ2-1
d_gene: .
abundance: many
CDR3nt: TGTGCCAGCAGCTTGGGGTGGACTAACAACAATGAGCAGTTCTTC
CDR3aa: CASSLGWTNNNEQFF

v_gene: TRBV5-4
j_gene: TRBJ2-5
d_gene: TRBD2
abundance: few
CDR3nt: TGTGCCAGCAGCAACCAGGCGGGGGGGGAGACCCAGTACTTC
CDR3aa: CASSNQAGGETQYF

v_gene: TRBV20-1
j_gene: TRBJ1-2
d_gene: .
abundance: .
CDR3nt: TGCAGCGGACAGCGCAGCTATGGCTACACCTTC
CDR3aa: CSGQRSYGYTF

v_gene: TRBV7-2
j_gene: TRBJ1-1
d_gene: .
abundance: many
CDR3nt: TGTGCCAGCAGCACCAGATCGGCGGGTGAAGCTTTCTTT
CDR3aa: CASSTRSAGEAFF

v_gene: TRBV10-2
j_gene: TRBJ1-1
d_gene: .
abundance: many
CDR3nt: TGCGCCAGCTCTTCGGAGACCTTGAACACTGAAGCTTTCTTT
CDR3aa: CASSSETLNTEAFF

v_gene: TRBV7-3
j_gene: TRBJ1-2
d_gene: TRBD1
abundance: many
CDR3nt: TGTGCCAGCAGCCCCGGACAGGGATATAACTATGGCTACACCTTC
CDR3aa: CASSPGQGYNYGYTF

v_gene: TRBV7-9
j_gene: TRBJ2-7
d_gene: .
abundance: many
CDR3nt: TGTGCCAGCAGCGCCCCAGCGGAGCCCGGCGAGCAGTACTTC
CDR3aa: CASSAPAEPGEQYF

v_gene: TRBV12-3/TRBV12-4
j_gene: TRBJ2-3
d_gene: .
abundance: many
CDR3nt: TGTGCCAGCAGAAACCTCCTGACAGATACGCAGTATTTT
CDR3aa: CASRNLLTDTQYF

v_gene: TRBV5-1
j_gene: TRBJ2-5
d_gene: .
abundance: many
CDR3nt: TGCGCCAGCAGCCCCCGGGACCAAAAAGAGACCCAGTACTTC
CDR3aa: CASSPRDQKETQYF

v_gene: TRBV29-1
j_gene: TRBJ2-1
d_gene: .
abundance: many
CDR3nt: TGCAGCGTTCATAAAAGCTCCTACAATGAGCAGTTCTTC
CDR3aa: CSVHKSSYNEQFF

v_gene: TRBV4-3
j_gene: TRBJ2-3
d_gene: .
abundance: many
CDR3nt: TGCGCCAGCAGCCAAGATGTTAGCACAGATACGCAGTATTTT
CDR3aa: CASSQDVSTDTQYF

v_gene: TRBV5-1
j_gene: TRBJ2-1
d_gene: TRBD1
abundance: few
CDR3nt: TGCGCCAGCAGCTTGCCGGACAGGGCTAGTTACAATGAGCAGTTCTTC
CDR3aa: CASSLPDRASYNEQFF

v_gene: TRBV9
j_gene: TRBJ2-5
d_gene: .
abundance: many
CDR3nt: TGTGCCAGCAGCCCTATTATTACCCAAGAGACCCAGTACTTC
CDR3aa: CASSPIITQETQYF

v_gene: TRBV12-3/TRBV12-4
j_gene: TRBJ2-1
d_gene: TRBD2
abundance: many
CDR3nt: TGTGCCAGCAGCCCCTTGGGCGGGGGGTTGCAGTTCTTC
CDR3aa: CASSPLGGGLQFF

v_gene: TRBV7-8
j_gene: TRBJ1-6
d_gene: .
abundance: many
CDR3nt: TGTGCCAGCAGCACAACTACCCGGGACTCCACCTATAATTCACCCCTCCACTTT
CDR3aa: CASSTTTRDSTYNSPLHF

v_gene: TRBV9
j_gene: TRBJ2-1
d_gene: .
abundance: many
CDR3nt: TGTGCCAGCAGCGTAGGTGTCAGGACGGACAATGAGCAGTTCTTC
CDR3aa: CASSVGVRTDNEQFF

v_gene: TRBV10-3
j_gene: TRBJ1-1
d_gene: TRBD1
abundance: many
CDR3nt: TGTGCCATCAGTGGGAGACAGGGGTCAGGTACTGAAGCTTTCTTT
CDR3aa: CAISGRQGSGTEAFF

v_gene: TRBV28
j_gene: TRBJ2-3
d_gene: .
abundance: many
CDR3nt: TGTGCCAGCAGTTCGGAAGATACGCAGTATTTT
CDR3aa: CASSSEDTQYF

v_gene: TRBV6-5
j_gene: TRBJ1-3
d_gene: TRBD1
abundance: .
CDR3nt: TGTGCCAGCAGTTACTCCGGGACAGGGCCTGGAAACACCATATATTTT
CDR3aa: CASSYSGTGPGNTIYF

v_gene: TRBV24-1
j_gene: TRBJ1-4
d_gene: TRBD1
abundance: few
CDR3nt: TGTGCCACCAGTGCAACAAGGGACAGTTATGAAAAACTGTTTTTT
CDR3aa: CATSATRDSYEKLFF